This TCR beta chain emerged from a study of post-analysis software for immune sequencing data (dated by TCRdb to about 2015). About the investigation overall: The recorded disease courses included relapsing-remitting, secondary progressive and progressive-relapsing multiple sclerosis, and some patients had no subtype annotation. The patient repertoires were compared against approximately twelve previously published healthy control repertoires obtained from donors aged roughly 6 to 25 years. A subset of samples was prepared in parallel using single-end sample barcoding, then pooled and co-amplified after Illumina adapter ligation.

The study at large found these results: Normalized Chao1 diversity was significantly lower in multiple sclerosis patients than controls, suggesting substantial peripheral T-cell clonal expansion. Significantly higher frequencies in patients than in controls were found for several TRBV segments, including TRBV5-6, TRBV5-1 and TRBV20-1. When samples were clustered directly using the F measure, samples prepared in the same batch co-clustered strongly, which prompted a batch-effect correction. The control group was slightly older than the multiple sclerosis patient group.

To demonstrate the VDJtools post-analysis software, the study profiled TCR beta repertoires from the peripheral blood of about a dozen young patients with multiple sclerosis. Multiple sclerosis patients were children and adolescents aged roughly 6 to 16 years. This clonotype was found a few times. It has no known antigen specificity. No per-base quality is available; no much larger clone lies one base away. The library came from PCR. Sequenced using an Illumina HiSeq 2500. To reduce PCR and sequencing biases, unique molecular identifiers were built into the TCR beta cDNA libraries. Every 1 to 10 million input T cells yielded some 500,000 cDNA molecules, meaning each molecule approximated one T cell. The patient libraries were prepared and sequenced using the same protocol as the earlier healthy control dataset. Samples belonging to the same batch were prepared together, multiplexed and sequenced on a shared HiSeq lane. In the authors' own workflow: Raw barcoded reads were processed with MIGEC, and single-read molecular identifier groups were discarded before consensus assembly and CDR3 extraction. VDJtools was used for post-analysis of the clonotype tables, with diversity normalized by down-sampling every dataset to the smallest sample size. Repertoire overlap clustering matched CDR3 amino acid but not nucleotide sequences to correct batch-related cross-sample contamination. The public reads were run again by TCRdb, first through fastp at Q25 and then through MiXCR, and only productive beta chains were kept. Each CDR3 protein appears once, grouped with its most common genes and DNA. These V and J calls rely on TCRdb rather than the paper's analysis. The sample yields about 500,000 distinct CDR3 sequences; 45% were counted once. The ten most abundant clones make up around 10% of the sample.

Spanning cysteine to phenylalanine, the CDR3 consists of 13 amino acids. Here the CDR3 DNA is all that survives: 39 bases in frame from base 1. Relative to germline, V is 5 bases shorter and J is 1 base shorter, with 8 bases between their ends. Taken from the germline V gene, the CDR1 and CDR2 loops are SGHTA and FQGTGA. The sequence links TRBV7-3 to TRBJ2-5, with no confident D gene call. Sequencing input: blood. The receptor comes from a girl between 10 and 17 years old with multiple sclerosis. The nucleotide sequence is TGTGCCAGCAGCGCGACTGGCCAAGAGACCCAGTACTTC. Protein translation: CASSATGQETQYF. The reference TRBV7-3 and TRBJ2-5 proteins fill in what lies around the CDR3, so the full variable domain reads GAGVSQTPSNKVTEKGKYVELRCDPISGHTALYWYRQSLGQGPEFLIYFQGTGAADDSGLPNDRFFAVRPEGSVSTLKIQRTERGDSAVYLCASSATGQETQYFGPGTRLLVL.